The 29 T cell receptor beta chains below were found in one sample sequenced in a study of cytomegalovirus exposure and HLA in healthy donors (dated by TCRdb to the late 2010s). The library was produced with the immunoSEQ multiplex PCR assay. A mixture of 60 forward primers for TCR Vbeta segments and 13 reverse primers for TCR Jbeta segments was used in the multiplex PCR. As stored in TCRdb, this immuneACCESS dataset retains in-frame rearrangements with V and J assigned. A fraction of the clones does not appear; measured against another copy, unresolved V genes explain less than half of the discrepancy, and the remainder lacks a known reason. The sample table shows about 140,000 clones, and approximately 77% are seen once. The ten largest clones add up to nearly 5% of the sample. Sequencing input: PBMCs. All receptors come from a woman aged 45-60 years in good health and CMV-seronegative.

The V call is TRBV7-8, the J call TRBJ2-7; 7 nucleotides line up with TRBD1. V was pared by 1 base and J by 2 bases, with 5 bases of the junction left unmatched. Germline CDR1 SGHVS, CDR2 FQNEAQ. This CDR3 contains 15 residues. CDR3 sequence: CASSLGQGETYEQYF. The CDR3 nucleotides are TGTGCCAGCAGCTTAGGACAGGGTGAGACCTACGAGCAGTACTTC.

This clone was observed a single time. The chain combines TRBV2 with TRBJ2-7; 10 bases line up with TRBD2. With 7 bases clipped from V and 5 bases from J, the junction kept 14 bases outside the gene matches. Germline CDR1 SNHLY, CDR2 FYNNEI. The CDR3 totals 16 residues. The CDR3 DNA reads TGTGCCAGCACAGTTGGGGCTAGCGGGGGATTGAACGAGCAGTACTTC. It specifies CASTVGASGGLNEQYF.

This clone was counted once. The rearrangement joins TRBV7-2 to TRBJ1-2, with 8 bases identical to TRBD1. This CDR3 spans 12 amino acids. With V trimmed by 3 bases and J by 7 bases, 1 base remained unmatched. Germline V gene sequence: CDR1 SGHTA, CDR2 FQGNSA. CDR3 loop: CASSLTGAGYTF. CDR3 DNA: TGTGCCAGCAGCTTGACAGGGGCTGGCTACACCTTC. The whole variable domain, remainder taken from reference TRBV7-2 and TRBJ1-2, is GAGVSQSPSNKVTEKGKDVELRCDPISGHTALYWYRQSLGQGLEFLIYFQGNSAPDKSGLPSDRFSAERTGGSVSTLTIQRTQQEDSAVYLCASSLTGAGYTFGSGTRLTVV.

The chain recombines TRBV19 with TRBJ1-2; possibly TRBD1 for D (6 bases). The CDR3 runs 15 residues. Trimming removed 5 bases from V and 8 bases from J, with 21 bases in between. Germline loops: CDR1 LNHDA, CDR2 SQIVND (reference sequence). CDR3 DNA sequence: TGTGCCAGTAGTCCGTCGGGCAGGGGCTCTCGGGGCTACACCTTC. This gives the protein CASSPSGRGSRGYTF.

The gene calls are TRBV2 and TRBJ1-5, with 7 bases fitting TRBD1. The germline V gene has CDR1 SNHLY and CDR2 FYNNEI. The CDR3 totals 14 residues. J lost 6 bases, V lost 6 bases, and 8 bases had no gene match. The CDR3 DNA is TGTGCCAGCAGCGCCGACAGGGACAGTCAGCCCCAGCATTTT. This sequence encodes CASSADRDSQPQHF.

The rearrangement uses TRBV4-1 and TRBJ2-5; maybe TRBD2 (7 bases). Germline V CDR1 and CDR2: MGHRA, YSYEKL. CDR3 size: 15 residues. V was pared by 0 bases and J by 5 bases, with 13 bases between. CDR3 coding DNA: TGCGCCAGCAGCCAAGAGGAACAGGGAGGGGAGACCCAGTACTTC. This gives the protein CASSQEEQGGETQYF.

This chain links TRBV5-1 with TRBJ1-1, with 7 nucleotides matching TRBD1. With 6 bases clipped from V and 0 bases from J, the junction kept 5 bases outside the gene matches. Germline CDR1 reads SGHRS; CDR2 reads YFSETQ. The CDR3 extends over 14 amino acids. CDR3 amino acids: CASNLGTVNTEAFF. DNA of the CDR3: TGCGCCAGCAACTTAGGGACAGTGAACACTGAAGCTTTCTTT.

CDR3 nucleotide sequence: TGCGCCAGCAGCCCCCGGGGCGGGAGTGACTATGGCTACACCTTC. Protein product: CASSPRGGSDYGYTF. The chain uses TRBV5-1 and TRBJ1-2; the D gene is possibly TRBD1 (5 bases). The CDR3 is 15 amino acids. The germline V gene encodes CDR1 SGHRS and CDR2 YFSETQ. V lost 4 bases, J lost 3 bases, and 16 bases lay in between. The full variable domain, in which reference TRBV5-1 and TRBJ1-2 provide the parts outside the CDR3, is KAGVTQTPRYLIKTRGQQVTLSCSPISGHRSVSWYQQTPGQGLQFLFEYFSETQRNKGNFPGRFSGRQFSNSRSEMNVSTLELGDSALYLCASSPRGGSDYGYTFGSGTRLTVV.

This chain joins TRBV4-1 and TRBJ2-5, with 8 bases lining up with TRBD1. The CDR3 covers 18 residues. Germline V gives CDR1 MGHRA, CDR2 YSYEKL. V lost 4 bases, J lost 2 bases, and 15 bases stayed unmatched. The CDR3 DNA reads as TGCGCCAGCAGCCTAACAGTCCCGGGACAGGTGAGGCAAGAGACCCAGTACTTC. Protein: CASSLTVPGQVRQETQYF.

The V gene is TRBV19, the J gene TRBJ1-1; the match to TRBD1 covers 8 bases. The CDR3 is made up of 16 amino acids. The J segment lost 0 bases and the V segment lost 4 bases, leaving 7 bases of the junction unmatched. Per germline, CDR1 LNHDA and CDR2 SQIVND (reference sequence). The CDR3: CASSTGTGAMNTEAFF. The CDR3 nucleotides read TGTGCCAGTAGTACCGGGACAGGAGCCATGAACACTGAAGCTTTCTTT. The whole variable domain, remainder taken from reference TRBV19 and TRBJ1-1, is DGGITQSPKYLFRKEGQNVTLSCEQNLNHDAMYWYRQDPGQGLRLIYYSQIVNDFQKGDIAEGYSVSREKKESFPLTVTSAQKNPTAFYLCASSTGTGAMNTEAFFGQGTRLTVV.

This clone was found a few times. Additional DNA sequences in this sample encode the identical CDR3. The chain has TRBV28 and TRBJ1-5; 8 bases align to TRBD1. CDR1 MDHEN and CDR2 SYDVKM come from the germline V gene. The CDR3 runs to 15 residues. Germline trimming cut 4 bases from V and 2 bases from J; bases unmatched to any gene: 4. The CDR3 bases are TGTGCCAGCAGTTCAGGGGGCGCAGGCAATCAGCCCCAGCATTTT. Translation gives CASSSGGAGNQPQHF.

The chain combines TRBV11-1 with TRBJ2-1, with D tentatively TRBD1 (5 bases). V was cut by 2 bases and J by 1 base, with 12 bases left in between. Germline CDR1 is SGHAT and CDR2 is FQDESV (reference sequence). This CDR3 has 16 amino acids. For the CDR3, the DNA is TGTGCCAGCAGCTTATGGGGCGGACAATCCTACAATGAGCAGTTCTTC. It codes for CASSLWGGQSYNEQFF.

The rearrangement uses TRBV5-1 and TRBJ1-1, with 7 bases identical to TRBD1. The CDR3 has 16 residues. V shed 2 bases and J 2 bases; nucleotides not matched to a gene: 9. Germline assignment: CDR1 SGHRS and CDR2 YFSETQ. The CDR3 bases are TGCGCCAGCAGCTTAGAAGGCAACAGGGGTAACACTGAAGCTTTCTTT. Its protein is CASSLEGNRGNTEAFF.

This clone was counted only a few times. The rearrangement links TRBV28 to TRBJ1-3; unclear D gene. V lost 6 bases and J 2 bases, leaving 11 bases between the germline ends. The CDR3 totals 14 residues. Germline CDR1 and CDR2: MDHEN and SYDVKM. The DNA for the CDR3 is TGTGCCAGCAGACCACAGTCTGCTGGAAACACCATATATTTT. Its translation: CASRPQSAGNTIYF.

This clone was picked up one time. The rearrangement links TRBV5-8 to TRBJ2-3; TRBD1 might be the D (5 bases). Per germline, CDR1 SGHTS and CDR2 YDEGEE. The CDR3 runs to 15 residues. Trimming took 4 bases from V and 0 from J, leaving 12 bases between them. Here the CDR3 reads CASSPLTDSTDTQYF. The DNA for the CDR3 is TGTGCCAGCAGCCCGCTGACAGATAGCACAGATACGCAGTATTTT.

This sequence joins TRBV11-2 and TRBJ1-5; possible D gene TRBD1, 6 bases. With 1 base removed from V and 2 bases from J, the gap between germline ends came to 15 bases. The germline V gene has CDR1 SGHAT and CDR2 FQNNGV. The CDR3 is made up of 17 amino acids. CDR3 coding DNA: TGTGCCAGCAGCTTAGCGGGGGGCGTATATGGCAATCAGCCCCAGCATTTT. It yields the protein CASSLAGGVYGNQPQHF.

The genes are TRBV9 and TRBJ2-2; 7 nucleotides match TRBD1. The CDR3 contains 16 residues. Germline V gene lookup returns CDR1 SGDLS and CDR2 YYNGEE. V was clipped by 3 bases and J by 0 bases; unmatched bases: 5. The CDR3 sequence is CASSANRGPNTGELFF. CDR3 nucleotides: TGTGCCAGCAGCGCCAACAGGGGACCGAACACCGGGGAGCTGTTTTTT.

This sequence joins TRBV10-3 and TRBJ1-3; maybe TRBD1 (5 bases). This CDR3 has 16 amino acids. Germline values: CDR1 ENHRY, CDR2 SYGVKD. V lost 0 bases and J 4 bases, leaving 13 bases between the germline ends. This CDR3 reads CAISESSGRTGNTIYF. The CDR3 DNA reads TGTGCCATCAGTGAGTCCTCAGGGAGGACGGGAAACACCATATATTTT.

The rearrangement links TRBV5-5 to TRBJ2-7; tentatively, D is TRBD1 (5 bases). V lost 4 bases and J lost 0, with 11 bases in between. Germline V gene lookup returns CDR1 SGHKS and CDR2 YYEKEE (reference sequence). The CDR3 is made up of 14 amino acids. The CDR3 DNA follows: TGTGCCAGCAGCCTAGACAGTTTCTCCTACGAGCAGTACTTC. This codes for CASSLDSFSYEQYF.

This chain uses TRBV19 with TRBJ1-2, with 8 bases fitting TRBD1. This CDR3 contains 17 residues. The junction had 19 bases not matched to a gene; V was cut back by 5 bases and J by 8 bases. Germline V gene data show CDR1 as LNHDA and CDR2 as SQIVND (reference sequence). The CDR3 loop is CASSPYPVQGARGGYTF. The CDR3 DNA reads as TGTGCCAGTAGTCCATACCCAGTTCAGGGGGCAAGAGGAGGCTACACCTTC.

The gene calls are TRBV19 and TRBJ1-3, with a weak D call TRBD1 (5 bases). This CDR3 comprises 19 residues. Germline CDR1 reads LNHDA; CDR2 reads SQIVND (reference sequence). Deletions cut 3 bases from V and 4 bases from J, with 25 bases between. The CDR3 reads CASSIPISLTDRKGNTIYF. CDR3 nucleotide sequence: TGTGCCAGTAGTATCCCCATAAGCCTGACAGACCGAAAAGGAAACACCATATATTTT.

DNA of the CDR3: TGTGCCAGCAGCAAGGGACTAGCGGGGGGGCCGCACGAGCAGTACTTC. Translated: CASSKGLAGGPHEQYF. The rearrangement uses TRBV4-2 and TRBJ2-7; TRBD2 agrees at 16 bases. The CDR3 has 16 amino acids. V was pared by 5 bases and J by 5 bases, with 6 bases of the junction left unmatched. The V gene's germline CDR1 is LGHNA and CDR2 YNFKEQ.

V usage is TRBV9 and J usage is TRBJ2-2; D call uncertain. Germline CDR1 is SGDLS and CDR2 is YYNGEE. The CDR3 runs to 16 residues. Trimming removed 0 bases at V and 1 base at J, with 10 bases between. The CDR3 DNA reads as TGTGCCAGCAGCGTAGTTACAGACGGGAACACCGGGGAGCTGTTTTTT. This codes for CASSVVTDGNTGELFF.

The chain joins TRBV29-1 to TRBJ1-1, with 10 bases matching TRBD1. Germline V gene lookup returns CDR1 SQVTM and CDR2 ANQGSEA. With V trimmed by 6 bases and J by 13 bases, 8 bases remained unmatched. The CDR3 runs to 11 residues. The CDR3: CSVTLGQGDFF. The CDR3 nucleotides read TGCAGCGTCACTCTCGGACAGGGGGATTTCTTT.

As for this clone: At one boundary the junction diverges from the germline segment, which might be a read error. The chain couples TRBV7-9 to TRBJ1-5; tentatively, D is TRBD1 (5 bases). Germline V gene data show CDR1 as SEHNR and CDR2 as FQNEAQ (reference sequence). The CDR3 sequence is 13 residues long. The CDR3 spells CASAGQANRPQHF. CDR3 DNA: TGTGCCAGCGCGGGGCAGGCCAATCGGCCCCAGCATTTT. Full variable domain (rest looked up from reference TRBV7-9 and TRBJ1-5): DTGVSQNPRHKITKRGQNVTFRCDPISEHNRLYWYRQTLGQGPEFLTYFQNEAQLEKSRLLSDRFSAERPKGSFSTLEIQRTEQGDSAMYLCASAGQANRPQHFGDGTRLSIL.

About this clone: The identical CDR3 is also encoded by other nucleotide sequences in the sample. The V gene is TRBV7-6, the J gene TRBJ2-1, with 7 bases identical to TRBD2. In germline, CDR1 is SGHVS, CDR2 FNYEAQ. Unmatched junction bases numbered 13, after V lost 6 bases and J lost 2 bases. This CDR3 contains 17 residues. The CDR3 bases are TGTGCCAGCAGTTTAAATCCAGCGGGGAGAACCTACAATGAGCAGTTCTTC. Protein product: CASSLNPAGRTYNEQFF. Together with reference TRBV7-6 and TRBJ2-1, the CDR3 gives the full variable domain: GAGVSQSPRYKVTKRGQDVALRCDPISGHVSLYWYRQALGQGPEFLTYFNYEAQQDKSGLPNDRFSAERPEGSISTLTIQRTEQRDSAMYRCASSLNPAGRTYNEQFFGPGTRLTVL.

This rearrangement joins TRBV6-5 to TRBJ1-2, with 7 bases aligning to TRBD1. The V gene's germline CDR1 is MNHEY and CDR2 SVGAGI. This CDR3 spans 13 amino acids. The V and J ends lost 5 bases and 4 bases, in that order; junction bases with no gene match: 4. The DNA of the CDR3 is TGTGCCAGCAGTCCCCAGGGGGTCTATGGCTACACCTTC. It yields the protein CASSPQGVYGYTF.

This chain connects TRBV28 to TRBJ1-5; possibly TRBD1 for D (5 bases). V dropped 5 bases and J dropped 4 bases, with 12 bases sitting between them. Germline V gene sequence: CDR1 MDHEN, CDR2 SYDVKM. The CDR3 spans 14 residues. The CDR3 loop reads CASSLNRMNQPQHF. CDR3 DNA sequence: TGTGCCAGCAGTCTCAACAGGATGAATCAGCCCCAGCATTTT.

The CDR3 sequence: CASRERQGNNEQFF. The CDR3 DNA reads as TGTGCCAGCAGAGAGAGACAGGGGAACAATGAGCAGTTCTTC. The chain combines TRBV6-4 with TRBJ2-1; the match to TRBD1 covers 8 bases. V gave up 6 bases and J gave up 5 bases; unmatched junction bases: 6. Looked up from germline, CDR1 is MRHNA and CDR2 is SNTAGT. The CDR3 is made up of 14 amino acids.